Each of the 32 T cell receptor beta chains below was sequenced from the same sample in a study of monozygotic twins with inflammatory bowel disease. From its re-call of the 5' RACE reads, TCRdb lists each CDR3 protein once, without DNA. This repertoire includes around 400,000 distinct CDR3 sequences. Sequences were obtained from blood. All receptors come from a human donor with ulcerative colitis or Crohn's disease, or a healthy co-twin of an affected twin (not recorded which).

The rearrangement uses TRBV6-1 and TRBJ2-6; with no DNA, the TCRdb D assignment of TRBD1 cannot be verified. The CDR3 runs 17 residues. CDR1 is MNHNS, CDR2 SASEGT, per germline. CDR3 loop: CASSERWTGSGANVLTF.

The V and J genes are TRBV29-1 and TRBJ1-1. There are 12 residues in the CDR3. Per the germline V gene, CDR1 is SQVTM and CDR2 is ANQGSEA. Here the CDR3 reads CSVVRLNTEAFF. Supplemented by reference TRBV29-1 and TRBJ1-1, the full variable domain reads SAVISQKPSRDICQRGTSLTIQCQVDSQVTMMFWYRQQPGQSLTLIATANQGSEATYESGFVIDKFPISRPNLTFSTLTVSNMSPEDSSIYLCSVVRLNTEAFFGQGTRLTVV.

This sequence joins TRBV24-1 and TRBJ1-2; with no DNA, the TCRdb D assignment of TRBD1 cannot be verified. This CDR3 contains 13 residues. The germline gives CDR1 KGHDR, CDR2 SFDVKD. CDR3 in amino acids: CATSDLVDKSYTF.

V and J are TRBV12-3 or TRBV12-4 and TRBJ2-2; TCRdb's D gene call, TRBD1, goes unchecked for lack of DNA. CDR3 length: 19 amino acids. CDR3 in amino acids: CASSLYRDFRRGDTGELFF.

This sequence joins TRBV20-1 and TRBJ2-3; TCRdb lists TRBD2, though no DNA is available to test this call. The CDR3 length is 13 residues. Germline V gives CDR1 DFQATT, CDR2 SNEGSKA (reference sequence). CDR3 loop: CSAWDSRGDTQYF.

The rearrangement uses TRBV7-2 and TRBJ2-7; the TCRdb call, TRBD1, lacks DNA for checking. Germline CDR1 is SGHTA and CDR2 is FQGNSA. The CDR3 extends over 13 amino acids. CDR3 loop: CASSLRRGDEQYF.

CDR3 region: CSVHKRRVTGGTQETQYF. The genes are TRBV29-1 and TRBJ2-5; TCRdb's D gene call, TRBD1, goes unchecked for lack of DNA. CDR3 length equals 18 residues. Germline V CDR1 and CDR2: SQVTM, ANQGSEA.

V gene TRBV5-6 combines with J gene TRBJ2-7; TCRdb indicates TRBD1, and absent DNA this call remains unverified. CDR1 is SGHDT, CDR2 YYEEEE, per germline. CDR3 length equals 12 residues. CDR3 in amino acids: CASSLEDRAQDF.

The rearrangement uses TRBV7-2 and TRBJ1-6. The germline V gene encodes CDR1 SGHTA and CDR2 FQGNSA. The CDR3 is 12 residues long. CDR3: CASSLYSPPLHF.

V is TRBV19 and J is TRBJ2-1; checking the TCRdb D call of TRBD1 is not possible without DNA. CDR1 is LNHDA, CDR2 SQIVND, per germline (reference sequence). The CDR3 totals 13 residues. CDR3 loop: CATRGTGVHEQFF.

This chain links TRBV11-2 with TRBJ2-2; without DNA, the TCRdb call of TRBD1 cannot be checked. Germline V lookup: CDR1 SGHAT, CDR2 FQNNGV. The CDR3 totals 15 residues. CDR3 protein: CASEIPVSGTGELFF.

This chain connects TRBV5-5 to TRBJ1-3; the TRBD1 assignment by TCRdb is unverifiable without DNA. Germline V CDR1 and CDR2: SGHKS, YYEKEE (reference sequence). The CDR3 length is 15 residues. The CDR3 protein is CASSPNVGQGDTIYF. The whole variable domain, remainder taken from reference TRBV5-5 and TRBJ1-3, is DAGVTQSPTHLIKTRGQQVTLRCSPISGHKSVSWYQQVLGQGPQFIFQYYEKEERGRGNFPDRFSARQFPNYSSELNVNALLLGDSALYLCASSPNVGQGDTIYFGEGSWLTVV.

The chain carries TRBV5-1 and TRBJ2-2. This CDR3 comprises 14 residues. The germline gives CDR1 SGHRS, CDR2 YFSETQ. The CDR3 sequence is CASQTQPDTGELFF. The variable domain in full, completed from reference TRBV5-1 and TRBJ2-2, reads KAGVTQTPRYLIKTRGQQVTLSCSPISGHRSVSWYQQTPGQGLQFLFEYFSETQRNKGNFPGRFSGRQFSNSRSEMNVSTLELGDSALYLCASQTQPDTGELFFGEGSRLTVL.

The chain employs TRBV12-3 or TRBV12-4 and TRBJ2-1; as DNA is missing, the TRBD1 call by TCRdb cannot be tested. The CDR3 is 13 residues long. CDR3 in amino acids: CASGLRGRNEQFF.

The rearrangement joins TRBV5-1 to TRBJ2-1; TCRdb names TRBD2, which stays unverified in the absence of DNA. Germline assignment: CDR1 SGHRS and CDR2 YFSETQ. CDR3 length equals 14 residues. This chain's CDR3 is CASRTSGGASEQFF.

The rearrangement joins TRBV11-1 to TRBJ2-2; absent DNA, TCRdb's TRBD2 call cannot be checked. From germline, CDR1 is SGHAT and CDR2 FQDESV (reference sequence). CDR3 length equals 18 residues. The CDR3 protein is CASSRKGTSGILAGELFF.

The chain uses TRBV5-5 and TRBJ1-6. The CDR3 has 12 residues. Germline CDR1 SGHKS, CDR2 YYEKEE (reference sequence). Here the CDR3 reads CATSEGNSPLHF.

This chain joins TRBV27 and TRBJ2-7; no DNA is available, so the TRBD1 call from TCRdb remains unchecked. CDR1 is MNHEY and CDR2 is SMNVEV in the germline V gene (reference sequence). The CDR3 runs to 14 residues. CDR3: CASSHRDRGYEQYF.

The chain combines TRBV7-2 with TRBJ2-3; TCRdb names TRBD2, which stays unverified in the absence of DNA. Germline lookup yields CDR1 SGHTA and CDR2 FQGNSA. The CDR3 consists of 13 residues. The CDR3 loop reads CASSLGGRDTQYF.

The chain's CDR3 is CASSQDYSWDRESGYTF. The chain carries TRBV4-2 and TRBJ1-2; TCRdb's D gene call, TRBD1, goes unchecked for lack of DNA. Germline CDR1 LGHNA, CDR2 YNFKEQ. CDR3 length: 17 amino acids.

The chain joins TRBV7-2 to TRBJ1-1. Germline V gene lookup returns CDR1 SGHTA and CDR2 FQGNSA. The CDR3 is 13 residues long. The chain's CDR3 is CASSFKKGGGAFF.

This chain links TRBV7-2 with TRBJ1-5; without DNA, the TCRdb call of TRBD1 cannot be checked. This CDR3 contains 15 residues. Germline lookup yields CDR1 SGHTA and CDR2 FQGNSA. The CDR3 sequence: CASSLETGTAQPQHF.

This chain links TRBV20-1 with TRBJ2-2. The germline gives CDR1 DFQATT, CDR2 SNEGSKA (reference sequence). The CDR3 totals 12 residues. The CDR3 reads CSARGYGGELFF.

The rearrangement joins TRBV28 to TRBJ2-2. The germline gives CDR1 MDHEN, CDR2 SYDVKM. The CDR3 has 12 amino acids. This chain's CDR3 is CASSLYDGELFF.

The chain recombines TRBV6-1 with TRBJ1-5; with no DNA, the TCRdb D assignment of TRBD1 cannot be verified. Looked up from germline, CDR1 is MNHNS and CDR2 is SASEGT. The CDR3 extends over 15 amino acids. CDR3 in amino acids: CASSAGQGVSQPQHF.

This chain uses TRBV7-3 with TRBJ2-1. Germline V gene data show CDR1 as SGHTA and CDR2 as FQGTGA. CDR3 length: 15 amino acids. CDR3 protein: CASSPKGSSYNEQFF. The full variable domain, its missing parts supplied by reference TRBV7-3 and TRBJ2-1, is GAGVSQTPSNKVTEKGKYVELRCDPISGHTALYWYRQSLGQGPEFLIYFQGTGAADDSGLPNDRFFAVRPEGSVSTLKIQRTERGDSAVYLCASSPKGSSYNEQFFGPGTRLTVL.

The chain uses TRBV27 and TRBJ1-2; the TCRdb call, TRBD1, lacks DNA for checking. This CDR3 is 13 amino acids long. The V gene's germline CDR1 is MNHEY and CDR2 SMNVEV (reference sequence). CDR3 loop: CASSGFPGYGYTF.

CDR3 sequence: CASSLRLAGGRASYNEQFF. The V call is TRBV11-2, the J call TRBJ2-1; TCRdb's D call, TRBD2, is unchecked because there is no DNA. The CDR3 runs 19 residues. In germline, CDR1 is SGHAT, CDR2 FQNNGV.

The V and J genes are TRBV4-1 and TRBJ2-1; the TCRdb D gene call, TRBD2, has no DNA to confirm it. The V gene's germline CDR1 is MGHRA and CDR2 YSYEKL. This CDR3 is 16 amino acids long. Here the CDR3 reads CASSQGASGRAGEQFF.

The CDR3 sequence: CASTLRDKNTEAFF. The rearrangement uses TRBV2 and TRBJ1-1; TCRdb picks TRBD1, but there is no DNA to check that call. Germline V gene lookup returns CDR1 SNHLY and CDR2 FYNNEI. CDR3 size: 14 residues.

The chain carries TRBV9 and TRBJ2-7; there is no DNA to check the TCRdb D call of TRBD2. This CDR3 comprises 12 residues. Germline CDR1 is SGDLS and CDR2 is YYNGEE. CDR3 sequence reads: CASSPGTREQYF.

The CDR3: CASSLQLVKGQFF. The rearrangement links TRBV3-1 to TRBJ2-1. Germline CDR1 LGHDT, CDR2 YNNKEL (reference sequence). CDR3 length: 13 residues.